These 27 T cell receptor beta chains came from one sample sequenced in a study of long-term antiretroviral therapy in people with HIV. Running of the v3.0 immunoSEQ assay took place at survey level. Clones were sequenced by immunoSEQ multiplex PCR, and TCRdb holds only the in-frame ones, with some missing. The sample has about 15,000 clones, around 80% seen once. The input for sequencing was unsorted PBMCs, taken 0.1 years after starting antiretroviral therapy. The receptors derive from a man aged 18 to 29 with HIV.

The chain combines TRBV6-4 with TRBJ2-5; 7 positions match TRBD1. V trimming: 6 bases; J trimming: 1 base; junction bases outside the gene matches: 8. The CDR3 has 15 amino acids. Germline V gene data show CDR1 as MRHNA and CDR2 as SNTAGT. CDR3 amino acids: CASRRTGVSQETQYF. CDR3 bases: TGTGCCAGCAGAAGAACAGGGGTCTCCCAAGAGACCCAGTACTTC.

The V gene is TRBV13, the J gene TRBJ2-7; 8 bases line up with TRBD2. The V gene end was trimmed by 1 base and the J gene end by 2 bases; junction bases not matched to a gene: 1. The CDR3 length is 14 residues. CDR1 is PRHDT, CDR2 FYEKMQ, per germline (reference sequence). The CDR3 DNA reads as TGTGCCAGCAGCTTAGCGGGAGGGCCCTACGAGCAGTACTTC. Its translation is CASSLAGGPYEQYF.

The chain has TRBV2 and TRBJ2-2; TRBD1 aligns across 7 bases. Trimming removed 7 bases from V and 4 bases from J; junction bases left unmatched: 6. The V gene's germline CDR1 is SNHLY and CDR2 FYNNEI. This CDR3 is 14 amino acids long. Written as DNA, the CDR3 is TGTGCCAGCAAAACAAAGGGGGCCACCGGGGAGCTGTTTTTT. It codes for CASKTKGATGELFF.

The V and J genes are TRBV5-1 and TRBJ2-1; D remains unclear. The CDR3 spans 14 residues. Germline assignment: CDR1 SGHRS and CDR2 YFSETQ. V gave up 0 bases and J gave up 6 bases, with 10 bases separating them. The chain's CDR3 is CASSLEPPANEQFF. CDR3 in DNA: TGCGCCAGCAGCTTGGAGCCACCAGCCAATGAGCAGTTCTTC.

CDR3 coding DNA: TGTGCCTCTTCAGGGACAGGCGGCTACACCTTC. Residues: CASSGTGGYTF. The rearrangement uses TRBV19 and TRBJ1-2, with 8 bases aligning to TRBD1. The junction had 7 bases not matched to a gene; V was cut back by 11 bases and J by 8 bases. CDR3 length: 11 residues. CDR1 and CDR2 from the germline V gene are LNHDA and SQIVND (reference sequence).

The rearrangement joins TRBV2 to TRBJ2-2; D might be TRBD1 (6 bases). This CDR3 contains 14 residues. Germline loops: CDR1 SNHLY, CDR2 FYNNEI. V dropped 10 bases and J dropped 0 bases, with 12 bases sitting between them. In nucleotides, the CDR3 is TGTGCCACCAGGGACAATTCGAACACCGGGGAGCTGTTTTTT. Protein product: CATRDNSNTGELFF.

The sample holds one count of this clone. The gene calls are TRBV6-5 and TRBJ2-5; D gene ambiguous. Trimming removed 3 bases at V and 2 bases at J, with 7 bases between. Germline CDR1 reads MNHEY; CDR2 reads SVGAGI. This CDR3 region has 13 residues. The CDR3 region is CASSYGGQETQYF. CDR3 coding DNA: TGTGCCAGCAGTTATGGCGGTCAAGAGACCCAGTACTTC.

The V and J genes are TRBV5-4 and TRBJ2-1; 10 bases map to TRBD1. The CDR3 has 15 residues. The V gene's germline CDR1 is SGHNT and CDR2 YYREEE (reference sequence). Trimming at V came to 6 bases and at J to 4 bases, leaving 7 bases not matched to a gene. CDR3 protein: CASTQGQGDYNEQFF. For the CDR3, the DNA is TGTGCCAGCACTCAAGGACAGGGGGATTACAATGAGCAGTTCTTC.

This rearrangement joins TRBV6-1 to TRBJ1-2, with 7 nucleotides matching TRBD1. Germline CDR1 and CDR2: MNHNS and SASEGT. The CDR3 totals 13 residues. V shed 7 bases and J 4 bases; nucleotides not matched to a gene: 6. CDR3: CASTTTGRYGYTF. The CDR3 bases are TGTGCCAGCACCACGACAGGGCGCTATGGCTACACCTTC.

This clone was detected only a few times. The chain has TRBV4-1 and TRBJ1-6; no firm D call. The CDR3 is made up of 15 amino acids. Trimming cost V 1 base and J 5 bases, with 9 bases left between them. Germline V gives CDR1 MGHRA, CDR2 YSYEKL. The DNA for the CDR3 is TGCGCCAGCAGCCAAGCTGGGTTGAATAATTCACCCCTCCACTTT. It encodes CASSQAGLNNSPLHF.

The chain joins TRBV15 to TRBJ1-4; TRBD1 might be the D (5 bases). In germline, CDR1 is LNHNV, CDR2 YYDKDF (reference sequence). The germline V and J ends were trimmed by 0 bases and 3 bases, with 14 bases remaining between them. CDR3 length: 17 amino acids. The CDR3, as DNA: TGTGCCACCAGCAGAGACATGTGGGACGGATCTAATGAAAAACTGTTTTTT. This encodes CATSRDMWDGSNEKLFF.

This clone turned up a few times. The chain combines TRBV4-3 with TRBJ2-7; D not resolved. The CDR3 extends over 14 amino acids. Trimming took off 4 bases at V and 5 bases at J, with 15 bases between the two ends. Germline V gives CDR1 LGHNA, CDR2 YSLEER. Here the CDR3 DNA reads TGCGCCAGCAGCCGACTTCTAGGCGCCGACGAGCAGTACTTC. Its protein is CASSRLLGADEQYF.

V and J are TRBV11-1 and TRBJ1-1, with D unclear. The CDR3 contains 13 residues. V lost 3 bases and J lost 3, with 8 bases in between. Germline-derived CDR1 and CDR2 are SGHAT and FQDESV (reference sequence). The CDR3, as DNA: TGTGCCAGCAGCTTCGTGTTTGACACTGAAGCTTTCTTT. It is translated as CASSFVFDTEAFF.

This rearrangement joins TRBV4-1 to TRBJ1-1; D is perhaps TRBD1 (6 bases). Germline values: CDR1 MGHRA, CDR2 YSYEKL. V was cut by 4 bases and J by 3 bases, with 15 bases left in between. There are 15 residues in the CDR3. The CDR3 sequence is CASSLQDSQDTEAFF. CDR3 coding DNA: TGCGCCAGCAGCCTGCAGGACAGTCAGGACACTGAAGCTTTCTTT.

This chain uses TRBV6-5 with TRBJ1-1, with D unresolved. This CDR3 region has 13 residues. Germline V lookup: CDR1 MNHEY, CDR2 SVGAGI. The germline V and J ends were trimmed by 2 bases and 1 base, with 5 bases remaining between them. This CDR3 is CASSYLTNTEAFF. CDR3 DNA sequence: TGTGCCAGCAGTTACCTCACGAACACTGAAGCTTTCTTT.

By its share, this clone is medium-sized. The chain links TRBV5-4 to TRBJ2-1, with 9 bases lining up with TRBD2. The V and J ends lost 6 bases and 2 bases, in that order; junction bases with no gene match: 6. Germline V gene sequence: CDR1 SGHNT, CDR2 YYREEE (reference sequence). The CDR3 totals 15 residues. For the CDR3, the DNA is TGTGCCAGCAACCTACCTAGCGGGGCCTACAATGAGCAGTTCTTC. Its translation is CASNLPSGAYNEQFF.

This clone is a singleton in its sample. This CDR3 reads CASSARGTEVNEQFF. CDR3 coding DNA: TGTGCCAGCAGCGCGCGAGGGACAGAGGTTAATGAGCAGTTCTTC. The chain combines TRBV11-3 with TRBJ2-1; 7 nucleotides agree with TRBD1. The CDR3 is 15 residues long. Germline V CDR1 and CDR2: SGHNT, YENEEA. J was trimmed by 7 bases and V by 5 bases; bases with no gene match: 11.

V is TRBV25-1 and J is TRBJ1-4, with D hard to call. Germline V CDR1 and CDR2: MGHDK, SYGVNS. The CDR3 contains 16 residues. V lost 1 base and J 6 bases, leaving 15 bases between the germline ends. CDR3 in amino acids: CASSESFVLEYEKLFF. CDR3 nucleotides: TGTGCCAGCAGTGAATCATTTGTGTTGGAGTATGAAAAACTGTTTTTT.

A single count supports this clone. This chain connects TRBV5-6 to TRBJ1-4; D gene uncertain. V dropped 6 bases and J dropped 6 bases, with 15 bases sitting between them. CDR1 and CDR2 (germline): SGHDT, YYEEEE. CDR3 size: 14 residues. The CDR3 DNA reads TGTGCCAGCAACCCGACGGGGAGCCATGAAAAACTGTTTTTT. Translating it yields CASNPTGSHEKLFF. Using reference TRBV5-6 and TRBJ1-4 for the parts outside the CDR3, the full variable domain is DAGVTQSPTHLIKTRGQQVTLRCSPKSGHDTVSWYQQALGQGPQFIFQYYEEEERQRGNFPDRFSGHQFPNYSSELNVNALLLGDSALYLCASNPTGSHEKLFFGSGTQLSVL.

The V gene is TRBV7-2, the J gene TRBJ2-3; D is uncertain. The CDR3 spans 13 residues. Germline V gives CDR1 SGHTA, CDR2 FQGNSA. V was cut by 1 base and J by 2 bases, with 4 bases left in between. The CDR3 DNA is TGTGCCAGCAGCTTAGATATCACAGATACGCAGTATTTT. This codes for CASSLDITDTQYF.

The chain recombines TRBV9 with TRBJ2-3; 7 bases align to TRBD2. This CDR3 region has 15 residues. The trim removed 4 bases at V and 4 bases at J, leaving 9 bases unmatched. In germline, CDR1 is SGDLS, CDR2 YYNGEE. CDR3: CASSRSGLVADTQYF. The CDR3 region has the DNA TGTGCCAGCAGCCGTAGTGGACTAGTAGCAGATACGCAGTATTTT.

In its sample, this clone was seen once. The V and J genes are TRBV7-9 and TRBJ1-4, with no clear D. Germline lookup yields CDR1 SEHNR and CDR2 FQNEAQ (reference sequence). V lost 7 bases and J 7 bases, leaving 13 bases between the germline ends. The length of the CDR3 is 13 residues. CDR3 loop: CASTQVGFEKLFF. In DNA, the CDR3 is TGTGCCAGCACCCAAGTCGGATTTGAAAAACTGTTTTTT.

The rearrangement links TRBV19 to TRBJ1-1, with unresolved D. CDR1 and CDR2 (germline): LNHDA, SQIVND (reference sequence). V lost 5 bases to trimming and J lost 3 bases, with 16 bases between them. The CDR3 runs 15 residues. This CDR3 reads CASSPYGPGDTEAFF. CDR3 nucleotides: TGTGCCAGTAGTCCCTACGGCCCCGGAGACACTGAAGCTTTCTTT.

The genes are TRBV5-6 and TRBJ1-3; TRBD1 matches at 10 bases. The V gene's germline CDR1 is SGHDT and CDR2 YYEEEE. J lost 4 bases, V lost 0 bases, and 1 base had no gene match. This CDR3 contains 15 residues. CDR3: CASSLETGGGNTIYF. CDR3 in DNA: TGTGCCAGCAGCTTGGAGACAGGGGGCGGAAACACCATATATTTT.

The V and J genes are TRBV7-2 and TRBJ2-5, with a possible D match to TRBD2 (6 bases). The CDR3 runs to 14 residues. Between the trimmed V and J ends, which lost 5 bases and 5 bases, there was a span of 15 bases. Germline V gives CDR1 SGHTA, CDR2 FQGNSA. The CDR3 nucleotides read TGTGCCAGCAGCCCGGAGGGGATCCGGGAGACCCAGTACTTC. Its protein is CASSPEGIRETQYF.

The J gene is TRBJ1-6, the V gene TRBV14; D is perhaps TRBD1 (5 bases). V was clipped by 3 bases and J by 3 bases, with 12 bases between them. The CDR3 has 16 amino acids. Germline CDR1 and CDR2: SGHDN and FVKESK. CDR3 sequence: CASSQVGGGYNSPLHF. The CDR3, as DNA: TGTGCCAGCAGCCAGGTGGGTGGGGGCTATAATTCACCCCTCCACTTT.

This rearrangement joins TRBV19 to TRBJ2-3, with 7 bases that match TRBD2. Per the germline V gene, CDR1 is LNHDA and CDR2 is SQIVND (reference sequence). The V segment lost 5 bases and the J segment 2 bases; nucleotides outside the gene matches: 13. The CDR3 totals 17 residues. The DNA of the CDR3 is TGTGCCAGTAGTGAGGGAGGGTTTGGGGGAAACACAGATACGCAGTATTTT. This translates into CASSEGGFGGNTDTQYF.